This entry features one T cell receptor beta chain sequence. This clonotype was seen at least ten times. Its antigen is unknown. No much larger clone exists at a distance of one base, and base qualities are not known. V is pared back by 5 bases and J by 2 bases, with 5 bases lying between the germline termini. Reading from cysteine to phenylalanine, the CDR3 counts 12 amino acids. Only CDR3 DNA remains: 36 bases, in frame from the first base. Looking up the germline V gene yields CDR1 SGHTA and CDR2 FQGNSA. This entry comes from a study of glioma-infiltrating T cells (TCRdb year 2016). A note on the overall study: The study sequenced TCR alpha- and beta-chain repertoires from glioma tissue, from non-neoplastic brain tissue and from matched peripheral blood mononuclear cells. To measure how far tissue and blood T-cell populations diverged, each tissue-infiltrating repertoire was compared against the peripheral blood repertoire of the same patient. Three low-grade glioma patients, 7 or 8 primary glioblastoma patients and three non-glioma patients contributing non-neoplastic brain tissue were included in the paired cohort. Beyond this particular receptor, the publication reports: VJ-independent divergence between tissue and blood was lower than expected in non-neoplastic patients but higher than expected in all gliomas, particularly low-grade gliomas. Very few CDR3 sequences were found to be shared between tissue and blood, and this scarcity was attributed to high CDR3 diversity and limited sampling. Small numbers underpinned the group comparisons: under ten glioblastoma patients, three low-grade glioma patients and three non-neoplastic patients.

The iRepertoire nested amplicon-rescue multiplex PCR (arm-PCR) platform was used to amplify TCR alpha and beta CDR3 regions from RNA. One-step reverse transcription and amplification used roughly 100-450 ng of tissue mRNA or PBMC total RNA as input. Following bead purification, Illumina adapters were added through a secondary multiplex PCR, and the libraries were then gel-purified between 200 and 400 bp. The libraries contained internal 6-nucleotide barcodes that were used for demultiplexing. Libraries were sequenced on an Illumina MiSeq with 2x220 or 2x250 nucleotide paired-end reads. As for the authors' bioinformatics: FLASH 1.2.11 was used to merge paired reads, and BWA-MEM then aligned the reads to the GRCh37 human genome before TRA and TRB reads were extracted. For V and J assignment, an IMGT-derived reference of cassette sequences and CDR3 motifs that included pseudogenes was used. Reads were translated in three frames, and productive CDR3s were defined by a C…FGXG motif without stop codons. Unique combinations of V-J cassette pair and CDR3 amino acid sequence were defined as clonotypes. Hamming distance filtering was applied to reads, with thresholds set by the sequence error rate of each sample in mapped regions. TCRdb redid the processing of the public reads, applying fastp at Q25 and MiXCR, and retained in-frame beta chains. CDR3 protein duplicates are merged, each entry listing the most common genes and DNA. It is TCRdb's table, rather than the study itself, that gives the V and J calls and clone size. In all, the sample holds roughly 120,000 distinct CDR3 sequences, and 20% to 30% of those were seen once. The ten largest clones add up to roughly a third of the sample.

The chain is encoded by TRBV7-2 joined to TRBJ2-3, with the D gene too uncertain to name. This clonotype originated in a human donor with low-grade glioma or glioblastoma, undergoing nonglioma brain surgery, or in good health (not recorded which). The sample was glioma tissue, nonneoplastic brain tissue, or PBMCs (not recorded which). The CDR3 region reads CASSPDTDTQYF. DNA sequence: TGTGCCAGCAGCCCCGACACAGATACGCAGTATTTT.